This is a list of T cell receptor beta chains from one sample in a study of shared clonotypes between healthy human individuals. Measured with immunoSEQ multiplex PCR; TCRdb has only the in-frame clones, and not every one. The repertoire consists of around 1.9 million clones, with more than 85% occurring once and the leading ten covering over 1.5%. Input material: naive CD8+ T cells from PBMCs. The receptor source for this set is a man between 18 and 29 years old in good health. Some clones in this sample may be carry-over from other donors' samples. The CDR3 runs from the conserved cysteine through the conserved F or W. The D gene is left open where the match is weak. Clone size is not always given. Where it is, it says once, few, many or a class for expanded clones.

V	D	size	J	DNA	CDR3
TRBV27	NA	NA	TRBJ2-3	TGTGCCAGCAGTTTGAGCTGGCGGACAGATACGCAGTATTTT	CASSLSWRTDTQYF
TRBV25-1	NA	NA	TRBJ1-2	TGTGCCAGCAGTGGCCCTACCACAGGGAACTATGGCTACACCTTC	CASSGPTTGNYGYTF
TRBV10-3	NA	NA	TRBJ2-6	TGTGCCACCTCGGCCTCGATCTCTGGGGCCAACGTCCTGACTTTC	CATSASISGANVLTF
TRBV7-9	NA	few	TRBJ1-2	TGTGCCAGCAGCCCTCGGTCCGAGGCTGACGGCTACACCTTC	CASSPRSEADGYTF
TRBV9	TRBD2	NA	TRBJ2-5	TGTGCCAGCAGCGCAGGACTAGCGGGGACCCAGTACTTC	CASSAGLAGTQYF
TRBV7-6	NA	NA	TRBJ1-4	TGTGCCAGCAGCTTAGATGCGGTGACAACTTTAGCTAATGAAAAACTGTTTTTT	CASSLDAVTTLANEKLFF
TRBV5-5	NA	NA	TRBJ1-5	TGTGCCAGCAGCTTGGACAGGTATAGCAATCAGCCCCAGCATTTT	CASSLDRYSNQPQHF
TRBV10-3	NA	NA	TRBJ2-5	TGTGCCATCTGTAGACCAGGGGTTCAAGAGACCCAGTACTTC	CAICRPGVQETQYF
TRBV5-6	TRBD2	NA	TRBJ2-1	TGTGCCAGCAGCGCGGCTACTAGCGGGAGTAGGAATGAGCAGTTCTTC	CASSAATSGSRNEQFF
TRBV6-5	NA	once	TRBJ2-2	TGTGCCAGCAGTGCCGCCTTGCTCGGGGAGCTGTTTTTT	CASSAALLGELFF
TRBV2	TRBD1	NA	TRBJ2-1	TGTGCCAGTCGACCGGGACAGGGTTTTTACAATGAGCAGTTCTTC	CASRPGQGFYNEQFF
TRBV29-1	NA	NA	TRBJ2-5	TGCAGCGTTGACAAGCTGAAAGAGACCCAGTACTTC	CSVDKLKETQYF
TRBV14	NA	NA	TRBJ1-2	TGTGCCAGCAGCCAAGATGGGGGCCTACCTGCACACTATGGCTACACCTTC	CASSQDGGLPAHYGYTF
TRBV7-8	TRBD1	NA	TRBJ2-7	TGTGCCAGCAGCTCAGGGGGTACCTACGAGCAGTACTTC	CASSSGGTYEQYF
TRBV5-5	NA	NA	TRBJ2-7	TGTGCCAGCAGCTTAGCTGGCACGGGGGTGAGGGAGCAGTACTTC	CASSLAGTGVREQYF
TRBV11-2	NA	NA	TRBJ1-4	TGTGCCACCCGGGGTGGGGTTAATGAAAAACTGTTTTTT	CATRGGVNEKLFF
TRBV15	NA	NA	TRBJ2-3	TGTGCCACCAGCACAGAGGGTGGGATCACAGATACGCAGTATTTT	CATSTEGGITDTQYF
TRBV27	NA	NA	TRBJ2-1	TGTGCCAGCAGTACTAGACTAGTGGGGGAAGGAGAGCAGTTCTTC	CASSTRLVGEGEQFF
TRBV28	NA	NA	TRBJ2-7	TGTGCCAGCAGTTTTACGGGAAGCTCCTACGAGCAGTACTTC	CASSFTGSSYEQYF
TRBV5-8	NA	NA	TRBJ1-5	TGTGCCAGCAGCCCGGCCTATCAGCCCCAGCATTTT	CASSPAYQPQHF
TRBV28	NA	once	TRBJ2-3	TGTGCCAGCAGTTCCCCTCGCGGCGCGCTGGATACGCAGTATTTT	CASSSPRGALDTQYF
TRBV6-6	NA	NA	TRBJ2-5	TGTGCCAGCAGTTACTCGGGGCATGCGGAGACCCAGTACTTC	CASSYSGHAETQYF
TRBV7-7	TRBD1	NA	TRBJ2-1	TGTGCCAGCAGCCCGGGACAGGGGCACAATGAGCAGTTCTTC	CASSPGQGHNEQFF
TRBV6-5	NA	NA	TRBJ2-7	TGTGCCAGCAGTCAAGGGACCGGGTGGTCCTACGAGCAGTACTTC	CASSQGTGWSYEQYF
TRBV19	NA	NA	TRBJ2-7	TGTGCCAGTATGGGCGGCCTGGGGGAGCAGTACTTC	CASMGGLGEQYF
TRBV9	TRBD1	NA	TRBJ2-2	TGTGCCAGCAGCGGGGACAGGAGATCGAACACCGGGGAGCTGTTTTTT	CASSGDRRSNTGELFF
TRBV27	NA	NA	TRBJ2-6	TGTGCCAGCAGTTTGTGGCAGCCCAGCGAGGGGGCCAACGTCCTGACTTTC	CASSLWQPSEGANVLTF
TRBV5-6	NA	NA	TRBJ2-1	TGTGCCAGCAGCCGGTCCCATAAACACTACAATGAGCAGTTCTTC	CASSRSHKHYNEQFF
TRBV15	NA	NA	TRBJ2-7	TGTGCCACCAGCAGCTCTCCTGCTCTTCGCGAGCAGTACTTC	CATSSSPALREQYF
TRBV14	TRBD2	NA	TRBJ2-1	TGTGCCAGCAGCCACGGACTAGCGGGAGTCAATGAGCAGTTCTTC	CASSHGLAGVNEQFF